The present entry profiles one T cell receptor (beta chain) with its context. Its target is unknown. The PCR employed 60 Vbeta primers together with 13 Jbeta primers. The data were produced by immunoSEQ multiplex PCR, yet TCRdb's version contains in-frame clones alone and is incomplete. Seen here are over 150,000 clones, roughly three quarters observed once, and the top ten hold roughly 9%. This CDR3 region has 15 residues. Germline V gives CDR1 MGHDK, CDR2 SYGVNS. V lost 3 bases to trimming and J lost 4 bases, with 15 bases between them. This sample was taken from a study of cytomegalovirus exposure and HLA in healthy donors. On the study more broadly: Early on, a data release was issued that held 80 million or so unique TCRs from HLA-typed donors. When just under 400 donors were genotyped, roughly 78% of them were found to fall in the Caucasian-associated ancestry cluster.

Findings and caveats of the study: In a later analysis, most CMV-associated TCR beta chains appeared HLA-restricted. CMV serostatus was the only recorded immune exposure for donors.

The TCR comes from a man younger than 30 in good health and CMV-seropositive. The chain employs TRBV25-1 and TRBJ1-2; a weak D match, TRBD1 (5 bases). The sequencing sample was made of PBMCs. The CDR3 region is CASSDKGEGLYGYTF. CDR3 sequence (DNA): TGTGCCAGCAGTGACAAAGGGGAGGGACTCTATGGCTACACCTTC.